Below are 8 T cell receptor beta chains sequenced from a single sample in a study of cytomegalovirus exposure and HLA in healthy donors. Libraries were prepared by immunoSEQ multiplex PCR; TCRdb keeps only in-frame clonotypes and omits some of them. The table has approximately 280,000 clones, approximately 86% seen once. The sequenced sample was PBMCs. Receptors originate from a woman under 30 in good health and CMV-seronegative.

The rearrangement links TRBV10-3 to TRBJ2-2; tentatively, D is TRBD2 (6 bases). Trimming took 10 bases from V and 0 from J, leaving 9 bases between them. The CDR3 spans 13 residues. Looked up from germline, CDR1 is ENHRY and CDR2 is SYGVKD. CDR3 in amino acids: CATAGTNTGELFF. CDR3 sequence (DNA): TGTGCCACCGCGGGGACGAACACCGGGGAGCTGTTTTTT.

To note about this clone: Within the sample, other DNA sequences also encode this same CDR3. The chain combines TRBV7-6 with TRBJ1-5; D unresolved. Germline values: CDR1 SGHVS, CDR2 FNYEAQ. V was clipped by 1 base and J by 5 bases, with 6 bases between them. The CDR3 has 13 residues. The CDR3 protein is CASSLGGDQPQHF. The CDR3 DNA reads as TGTGCCAGCAGCTTAGGGGGAGATCAGCCCCAGCATTTT. The full variable domain, completed using reference TRBV7-6 and TRBJ1-5, is GAGVSQSPRYKVTKRGQDVALRCDPISGHVSLYWYRQALGQGPEFLTYFNYEAQQDKSGLPNDRFSAERPEGSISTLTIQRTEQRDSAMYRCASSLGGDQPQHFGDGTRLSIL.

The chain joins TRBV18 to TRBJ1-2, with D hard to call. From germline, CDR1 is KGHSH and CDR2 LQKENI. V was pared by 2 bases and J by 9 bases, with 19 bases between. The CDR3 totals 15 residues. CDR3 in DNA: TGTGCCAGCTCACCAGTCCCCGAGCCTCCGAGCAGCTACACCTTC. Encoded protein: CASSPVPEPPSSYTF.

The chain links TRBV5-6 to TRBJ1-1; 9 nucleotides align to TRBD1. The CDR3 length is 16 residues. With V trimmed by 6 bases and J by 2 bases, 11 bases remained unmatched. Per germline, CDR1 SGHDT and CDR2 YYEEEE. The CDR3 sequence: CASKLGDRAPNTEAFF. CDR3 bases: TGTGCCAGCAAACTAGGGGACAGGGCGCCCAACACTGAAGCTTTCTTT.

This clone was seen more than once but under ten times. The chain combines TRBV27 with TRBJ1-5, with a possible D match to TRBD1 (6 bases). V lost 5 bases and J 3 bases, leaving 26 bases between the germline ends. Looked up from germline, CDR1 is MNHEY and CDR2 is SMNVEV (reference sequence). The CDR3 totals 19 residues. The chain's CDR3 is CASSPFPNWKGGNNQPQHF. The CDR3 DNA reads TGTGCCAGCAGTCCATTCCCAAACTGGAAAGGGGGAAACAATCAGCCCCAGCATTTT.

The CDR3 DNA follows: TGTGCCAGCAGCGTCGCGGGAGACACCGGGGAGCTGTTTTTT. Translation: CASSVAGDTGELFF. The V and J genes are TRBV7-6 and TRBJ2-2, with TRBD2 identical over 7 bases. Trimming at V came to 5 bases and at J to 3 bases, leaving 3 bases not matched to a gene. Germline V gives CDR1 SGHVS, CDR2 FNYEAQ. The CDR3 covers 14 residues.

The chain combines TRBV11-3 with TRBJ2-5; TRBD2 might be the D (6 bases). This CDR3 region has 15 residues. V dropped 8 bases and J dropped 1 base, with 17 bases sitting between them. Germline V lookup: CDR1 SGHNT, CDR2 YENEEA. The DNA for the CDR3 is TGTGCCAGCCAGCCTGCCCGGGGAGGCCAAGAGACCCAGTACTTC. Translating gives CASQPARGGQETQYF.

The rearrangement links TRBV5-3 to TRBJ1-1, with D maybe TRBD1 (5 bases). TRBV5-3 is an open reading frame, and its role is uncertain. V was pared by 6 bases and J by 3 bases, with 15 bases between. The length of the CDR3 is 14 residues. CDR3 loop: CARITGRGDTEAFF. CDR3 DNA sequence: TGTGCCAGAATCACAGGCCGCGGGGACACTGAAGCTTTCTTT.